A selection of T cell receptor beta chains follows, all from one sample in a study of Tregs in tolerant kidney transplant recipients. Clones were sequenced by immunoSEQ multiplex PCR, and TCRdb holds only the in-frame ones, with some missing. The sample includes roughly 69,000 clones, 98% seen only once; the top ten take 0.34%. This specimen was Tregs from blood, taken before the transplant. The receptors come from a human donor who received a combined kidney and bone marrow transplant. CDR3s include the opening cysteine and the closing phenylalanine or tryptophan. The D gene is left open where the match is weak. Some rows have no size entry. The others give once, few or many, or a class for an expanded clone.

length: 14; size: once; J: TRBJ1-5; D: .; V: TRBV5-6; CDR3: CASSATYSNQPQHF; DNA: TGTGCCAGCAGCGCGACTTATAGCAATCAGCCCCAGCATTTT
length: 15; size: .; J: TRBJ2-1; D: TRBD2; V: TRBV29-1; CDR3: CSVEGGGSSYNEQFF; DNA: TGCAGCGTTGAAGGCGGGGGGAGCTCCTACAATGAGCAGTTCTTC
length: 11; size: .; J: TRBJ2-7; D: .; V: TRBV5-8; CDR3: CASGRVYEQYF; DNA: TGTGCCAGCGGTCGGGTCTACGAGCAGTACTTC
length: 14; size: once; J: TRBJ2-5; D: TRBD2; V: TRBV5-1; CDR3: CASKTSGTQETQYF; DNA: TGCGCCAGCAAGACTAGCGGGACACAAGAGACCCAGTACTTC
length: 14; size: .; J: TRBJ2-3; D: .; V: TRBV7-3; CDR3: CASSLLGPTDTQYF; DNA: TGTGCCAGCAGCTTATTGGGGCCTACCGATACGCAGTATTTT
length: 13; size: .; J: TRBJ2-1; D: .; V: TRBV7-2; CDR3: CASSSPVLSEQFF; DNA: TGTGCCAGCAGCTCCCCTGTTCTCAGTGAGCAGTTCTTC
length: 14; size: .; J: TRBJ2-7; D: .; V: TRBV6-6; CDR3: CASSYYQASYEQYF; DNA: TGTGCCAGCAGTTACTATCAGGCCTCCTACGAGCAGTACTTC
length: 14; size: .; J: TRBJ1-2; D: TRBD1; V: TRBV6-6; CDR3: CASSYYRQGHGYTF; DNA: TGTGCCAGCAGTTACTATCGACAGGGCCATGGCTACACCTTC
length: 16; size: .; J: TRBJ1-1; D: .; V: TRBV28; CDR3: CASSSIPTGRNTEAFF; DNA: TGTGCCAGCAGTTCCATTCCCACCGGGAGGAACACTGAAGCTTTCTTT
length: 13; size: once; J: TRBJ1-1; D: .; V: TRBV6-1; CDR3: CASSHTGTTEAFF; DNA: TGTGCCAGCAGCCACACAGGGACCACTGAAGCTTTCTTT
length: 14; size: .; J: TRBJ1-2; D: TRBD1; V: TRBV7-9; CDR3: CASSLSGGARIFTF; DNA: TGTGCCAGCAGCTTGTCAGGGGGCGCAAGGATCTTCACCTTC
length: 16; size: .; J: TRBJ1-3; D: .; V: TRBV7-9; CDR3: CASSLLTGVSGNTIYF; DNA: TGTGCCAGCAGCTTATTGACGGGAGTCTCTGGAAACACCATATATTTT
length: 18; size: once; J: TRBJ2-1; D: .; V: TRBV4-1; CDR3: CASSQEGFFDGTYNEQFF; DNA: TGCGCCAGCAGCCAAGAGGGGTTTTTCGATGGGACTTACAATGAGCAGTTCTTC
length: 16; size: .; J: TRBJ2-3; D: .; V: TRBV11-2; CDR3: CASSLRAGPYTDTQYF; DNA: TGTGCCAGCAGCTTAAGGGCAGGGCCCTACACAGATACGCAGTATTTT
length: 11; size: .; J: TRBJ2-7; D: .; V: TRBV4-2; CDR3: CASSQSSEQYF; DNA: TGTGCCAGCAGCCAATCCTCCGAGCAGTACTTC
length: 17; size: .; J: TRBJ2-1; D: TRBD2; V: TRBV10-3; CDR3: CAISGTSGRAFEGEQFF; DNA: TGTGCCATCAGTGGGACTAGCGGGAGGGCCTTTGAAGGTGAGCAGTTCTTC
length: 16; size: once; J: TRBJ1-1; D: TRBD1; V: TRBV5-1; CDR3: CASSLGTGGSYTEAFF; DNA: TGCGCCAGCAGCCTTGGGACAGGGGGCTCGTACACTGAAGCTTTCTTT
length: 14; size: .; J: TRBJ2-1; D: TRBD1; V: TRBV5-1; CDR3: CASSIGQGRNEQFF; DNA: TGCGCCAGCAGCATCGGACAGGGGAGAAATGAGCAGTTCTTC
length: 15; size: .; J: TRBJ1-5; D: .; V: TRBV30; CDR3: CAWKKQGVGNQPQHF; DNA: TGTGCCTGGAAAAAACAGGGAGTCGGCAATCAGCCCCAGCATTTT
length: 14; size: .; J: TRBJ1-1; D: TRBD1; V: TRBV6-1; CDR3: CASRRQGALTEAFF; DNA: TGTGCCAGTCGGAGACAGGGGGCTCTGACTGAAGCTTTCTTT
length: 15; size: .; J: TRBJ1-2; D: TRBD1; V: TRBV7-3; CDR3: CASSATGQGGYGYTF; DNA: TGTGCCAGCAGCGCAACTGGACAGGGAGGATATGGCTACACCTTC
length: 14; size: .; J: TRBJ1-6; D: TRBD1; V: TRBV9; CDR3: CASSVEQGTSPLHF; DNA: TGTGCCAGCAGCGTAGAACAGGGGACTTCACCCCTCCACTTT
length: 12; size: .; J: TRBJ2-5; D: .; V: TRBV7-9; CDR3: CATKTEGETQYF; DNA: TGTGCCACGAAGACAGAAGGGGAGACCCAGTACTTC
length: 15; size: .; J: TRBJ2-7; D: TRBD2; V: TRBV7-9; CDR3: CASSFGAGIRNEQYF; DNA: TGTGCCAGCAGCTTCGGAGCGGGAATACGGAACGAGCAGTACTTC
length: 12; size: many; J: TRBJ2-2; D: .; V: TRBV4-2; CDR3: CASGTNTGELFF; DNA: TGTGCCAGCGGGACAAACACCGGGGAGCTGTTTTTT
length: 15; size: once; J: TRBJ1-5; D: TRBD1; V: TRBV9; CDR3: CASSPQGAGNQPQHF; DNA: TGTGCCAGCAGCCCACAGGGGGCCGGCAATCAGCCCCAGCATTTT
length: 13; size: .; J: TRBJ1-2; D: TRBD1; V: TRBV30; CDR3: CACRTGVGYGYTF; DNA: TGTGCCTGCCGAACAGGGGTAGGGTATGGCTACACCTTC
length: 11; size: once; J: TRBJ1-1; D: .; V: TRBV20-1; CDR3: CRGVADREAFF; DNA: TGCAGAGGGGTCGCCGATCGGGAAGCTTTCTTT
length: 15; size: .; J: TRBJ2-7; D: TRBD2; V: TRBV10-1; CDR3: CASSPGVSGSYEQYF; DNA: TGCGCCAGCAGCCCAGGGGTCAGCGGGAGCTACGAGCAGTACTTC
length: 14; size: .; J: TRBJ1-5; D: .; V: TRBV7-2; CDR3: CASSLAGWGEPQHF; DNA: TGTGCCAGCAGCTTAGCTGGTTGGGGGGAGCCCCAGCATTTT
length: 15; size: .; J: TRBJ2-3; D: .; V: TRBV19; CDR3: CASNSAGTSTDTQYF; DNA: TGTGCCAGTAATTCGGCCGGGACTAGCACAGATACGCAGTATTTT
length: 16; size: .; J: TRBJ2-3; D: TRBD2; V: TRBV5-1; CDR3: CASSRRLAGGTDTQYF; DNA: TGCGCCAGCAGCCGGAGGCTAGCGGGAGGCACAGATACGCAGTATTTT
length: 14; size: .; J: TRBJ1-1; D: TRBD1; V: TRBV30; CDR3: CAWNPDRGQTEAFF; DNA: TGTGCCTGGAATCCGGACAGGGGGCAAACTGAAGCTTTCTTT
length: 18; size: .; J: TRBJ2-6; D: .; V: TRBV18; CDR3: CASSPRSDQVSGANVLTF; DNA: TGTGCCAGCTCACCACGTTCGGATCAGGTTTCCGGGGCCAACGTCCTGACTTTC
length: 17; size: .; J: TRBJ2-3; D: .; V: TRBV25-1; CDR3: CASSEFLGPGSTDTQYF; DNA: TGTGCCAGCAGTGAATTTTTAGGGCCAGGGAGCACAGATACGCAGTATTTT
length: 17; size: .; J: TRBJ2-5; D: TRBD2; V: TRBV15; CDR3: CATVPGLAGGTWETQYF; DNA: TGTGCCACCGTCCCGGGACTAGCGGGGGGTACGTGGGAGACCCAGTACTTC
length: 14; size: once; J: TRBJ1-2; D: .; V: TRBV11-3; CDR3: CASSLSTSDYGYTF; DNA: TGTGCCAGCAGCCTATCAACCTCTGACTATGGCTACACCTTC
length: 17; size: .; J: TRBJ1-6; D: .; V: TRBV19; CDR3: CASSIRPPSQGNSPLHF; DNA: TGTGCCAGTAGTATCCGTCCCCCGAGCCAGGGAAATTCACCCCTCCACTTT
length: 14; size: .; J: TRBJ2-2; D: .; V: TRBV9; CDR3: CASTPGRRDGELFF; DNA: TGTGCCAGCACCCCGGGTCGGCGGGACGGGGAGCTGTTTTTT
length: 14; size: .; J: TRBJ1-6; D: .; V: TRBV30; CDR3: CAWKGGQWESPLHF; DNA: TGTGCCTGGAAAGGTGGACAGTGGGAATCACCCCTCCACTTT
length: 20; size: .; J: TRBJ2-5; D: TRBD1; V: TRBV19; CDR3: CASSRRGPGQGAGRQETQYF; DNA: TGTGCCAGTAGTAGGAGGGGACCGGGACAGGGGGCGGGTCGCCAAGAGACCCAGTACTTC
length: 16; size: .; J: TRBJ2-3; D: .; V: TRBV7-2; CDR3: CASSGRSGGGPDTQYF; DNA: TGTGCCAGCAGCGGCCGTTCAGGGGGAGGTCCAGATACGCAGTATTTT